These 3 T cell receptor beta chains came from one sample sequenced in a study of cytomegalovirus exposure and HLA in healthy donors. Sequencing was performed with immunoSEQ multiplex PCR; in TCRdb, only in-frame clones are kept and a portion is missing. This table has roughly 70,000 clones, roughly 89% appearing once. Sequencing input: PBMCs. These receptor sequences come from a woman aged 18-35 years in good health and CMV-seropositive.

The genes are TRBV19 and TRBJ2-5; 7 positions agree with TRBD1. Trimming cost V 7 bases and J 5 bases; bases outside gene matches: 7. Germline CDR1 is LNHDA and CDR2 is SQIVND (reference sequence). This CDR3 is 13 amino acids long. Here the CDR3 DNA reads TGTGCCAGTAAAGACAGGGTAGTGGAGACCCAGTACTTC. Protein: CASKDRVVETQYF.

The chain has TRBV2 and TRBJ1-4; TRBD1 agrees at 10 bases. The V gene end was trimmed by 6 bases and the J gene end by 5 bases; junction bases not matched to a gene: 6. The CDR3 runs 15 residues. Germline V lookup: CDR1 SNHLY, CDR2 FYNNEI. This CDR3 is CASSNPGQGNEKLFF. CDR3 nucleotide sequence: TGTGCCAGCAGCAATCCGGGACAGGGGAATGAAAAACTGTTTTTT.

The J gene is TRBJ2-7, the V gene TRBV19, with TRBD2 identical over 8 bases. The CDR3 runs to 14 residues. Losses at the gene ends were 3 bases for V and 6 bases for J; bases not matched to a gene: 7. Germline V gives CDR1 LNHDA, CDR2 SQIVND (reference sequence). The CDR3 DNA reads TGTGCCAGTAGTATCCTAGGACTAGCAGGCGAGCAGTACTTC. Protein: CASSILGLAGEQYF.